This T cell receptor beta chain originates from a study of T cell responses to AZD1222 COVID-19 vaccine. Study-wide context: Combined were second doses at about 4 or about 12 weeks. General study points: Possibly, clonal diversity was underestimated; donors were largely white British and included more females. Two doses of AZD1222 preceded a rise in Spike-specific TCR breadth and depth. Researchers took repertoire samples only after the peak T cell response had come.

Assay used: immunoSEQ multiplex PCR; TCRdb lists only in-frame clones, some missing. The data hold roughly 160,000 clones, with about nine tenths observed a single time. This clone has just one count. No antigen is known for it. CDR1 and CDR2 from the germline V gene are LGHDT and YNNKEL (reference sequence). With 0 bases removed from V and 9 bases from J, the gap between germline ends came to 11 bases. This CDR3 comprises 13 residues. The material was peripheral blood, obtained on day 0 of AZD1222 vaccination. The source of this sequence is an adult in good health. This chain joins TRBV3-1 (or the pseudogene TRBV3-2) and TRBJ1-1; D is ambiguous. In DNA, the CDR3 is TGTGCCAGCAGCCAAGAAGGTTCAGCTCAAGCTTTCTTT. Translating it yields CASSQEGSAQAFF.